Listed below are T cell receptor beta chains from one sample, sequenced in a study of early T cells in non-severe SARS-CoV-2 infection. TCRdb re-analysed the 5' RACE reads in MiXCR, keeping a single row per CDR3 protein. The sample holds 60,000 to 70,000 distinct CDR3 sequences; approximately 10% are singletons and the top ten take about 3.5%. Sequenced material: whole blood. The receptors were sampled from an adult who was a healthcare worker with PCR-confirmed SARS-CoV-2 infection or an uninfected control (not recorded which). Both conserved end residues are part of each CDR3. A D gene is named only where the DNA matches it firmly. Some rows have no size entry. The others give once, few or many, or a class for an expanded clone.

cdr3_length	j_call	v_call	d_call	clone_size	cdr3_aa	cdr3_nt
13	TRBJ2-1	TRBV28	-	-	CASSEELRNEQFF	TGTGCCAGCAGTGAGGAACTTAGGAATGAGCAGTTCTTC
14	TRBJ2-7	TRBV6-5	-	-	CASQQVALTYEQYF	TGTGCCAGTCAACAGGTGGCGCTAACCTACGAGCAGTACTTC
15	TRBJ1-6	TRBV27	-	-	CASSLFSLILSPLHF	TGTGCCAGCAGTTTATTTTCGCTGATATTGTCACCCCTCCACTTT
15	TRBJ2-2	TRBV6-1	TRBD1	-	CASRSRQGMPGELFF	TGTGCCAGCAGGAGTAGACAGGGGATGCCCGGGGAGCTGTTTTTT
15	TRBJ1-6	TRBV4-1	-	-	CASSQDPNNNSPLHF	TGCGCCAGCAGCCAAGATCCGAATAATAATTCACCCCTCCACTTT
13	TRBJ1-1	TRBV7-3	-	-	CASSPAQGAEAFF	TGTGCCAGCAGCCCGGCACAGGGCGCTGAAGCTTTCTTT
13	TRBJ1-2	TRBV29-1	-	many	CSVEGPIITGYTF	TGCAGCGTTGAAGGACCGATTATTACGGGCTACACCTTC
15	TRBJ2-5	TRBV7-8	-	many	CASSLAETLQETQYF	TGTGCCAGCAGCTTAGCGGAGACCCTCCAAGAGACCCAGTACTTC
13	TRBJ2-1	TRBV28	-	many	CASSLSPSGEQFF	TGTGCCAGCAGTTTATCCCCGAGCGGTGAGCAGTTCTTC
12	TRBJ2-1	TRBV20-1	TRBD2	-	CSAVGLANEQFF	TGCAGTGCCGTTGGACTAGCCAATGAGCAGTTCTTC
12	TRBJ2-1	TRBV2	-	medium-sized	CASRERGNEQFF	TGTGCCAGCCGGGAGAGGGGCAATGAGCAGTTCTTC
18	TRBJ2-3	TRBV7-3	TRBD2	many	CASPQVPSREAVTDTQYF	TGTGCCAGCCCACAAGTCCCATCGCGGGAGGCGGTGACAGATACGCAGTATTTT
19	TRBJ2-5	TRBV12-3/TRBV12-4	-	-	CASSCEQGLGGLLQETQYF	TGTGCCAGCAGTTGCGAACAGGGTCTCGGCGGACTTCTTCAAGAGACCCAGTACTTC
16	TRBJ2-3	TRBV4-1	TRBD1	many	CASSQGPGQGLDTQYF	TGCGCCAGCAGCCAAGGCCCGGGACAGGGGTTAGATACGCAGTATTTT
13	TRBJ2-5	TRBV5-1	-	many	CASRGGGQETQYF	TGCGCCAGCAGGGGAGGGGGGCAAGAGACCCAGTACTTC
14	TRBJ1-1	TRBV4-3	-	-	CASSQDPQAGQAFF	TGCGCCAGCAGCCAAGACCCCCAGGCAGGGCAAGCTTTCTTT
14	TRBJ2-5	TRBV9	-	-	CASSVGGHQETQYF	TGTGCCAGCAGCGTAGGAGGGCACCAAGAGACCCAGTACTTC
16	TRBJ2-1	TRBV4-2	TRBD2	few	CASSRETSGNINEQFF	TGTGCCAGCAGCCGCGAGACTAGCGGTAATATTAATGAGCAGTTCTTC
19	TRBJ2-6	TRBV6-1	TRBD2	few	CASSEEGREGPVGSNVLTF	TGTGCCAGCAGTGAAGAAGGGAGGGAGGGACCAGTGGGATCCAACGTCCTGACTTTC
15	TRBJ2-1	TRBV6-1	TRBD2	many	CASYSGTSIYNEQFF	TGTGCCAGCTATTCCGGGACTAGCATATACAATGAGCAGTTCTTC
14	TRBJ1-4	TRBV12-3/TRBV12-4	-	-	CASSFSGLYEKLFF	TGTGCCAGCAGTTTCTCGGGACTTTATGAAAAACTGTTTTTT